One sample yielded the 16 T cell receptor beta chains listed below, sequenced in a study of cytomegalovirus exposure and HLA in healthy donors. The PCR was carried out with 60 Vbeta primers and 13 Jbeta primers. The repertoire was sequenced with immunoSEQ multiplex PCR; TCRdb's copy has only in-frame clones and lacks some. Of some 150,000 clones listed, approximately 76% were seen once; the top ten hold under 1.5%. Input material: PBMCs. The receptors originated from a man aged 60 to 69 in good health and CMV-seronegative.

This rearrangement joins TRBV11-2 to TRBJ2-2; the D is unclear. Trimming removed 5 bases at V and 6 bases at J, with 10 bases between. This CDR3 is built from 13 residues. Germline values: CDR1 SGHAT, CDR2 FQNNGV. DNA of the CDR3: TGTGCCAGCAGCCAAGGCAGGTCCGGGGAGCTGTTTTTT. Its translation is CASSQGRSGELFF.

In its sample, this clone was seen a few times. CDR3 in amino acids: CASSLNSKETQYF. CDR3 DNA: TGTGCCAGCAGCTTAAATTCTAAAGAGACCCAGTACTTC. The V call is TRBV7-2, the J call TRBJ2-5; D unclear. Trimming took off 2 bases at V and 3 bases at J, with 7 bases between the two ends. The CDR3 is 13 amino acids. The germline V gene has CDR1 SGHTA and CDR2 FQGNSA. Combining the CDR3 with reference TRBV7-2 and TRBJ2-5 gives the whole variable domain GAGVSQSPSNKVTEKGKDVELRCDPISGHTALYWYRQSLGQGLEFLIYFQGNSAPDKSGLPSDRFSAERTGGSVSTLTIQRTQQEDSAVYLCASSLNSKETQYFGPGTRLLVL.

The chain uses TRBV5-1 and TRBJ2-5; 11 positions match TRBD2. The CDR3 is 16 residues long. The germline V gene has CDR1 SGHRS and CDR2 YFSETQ. Unmatched junction bases numbered 5, after V lost 4 bases and J lost 0 bases. This CDR3 is CASSRRLAGNQETQYF. CDR3 coding DNA: TGCGCCAGCAGCCGACGACTAGCGGGGAACCAAGAGACCCAGTACTTC.

This sequence joins TRBV6-6 and TRBJ2-5; weak D call: TRBD2 (5 bases). V lost 5 bases, J lost 2 bases, and 9 bases lay in between. Germline-derived CDR1 and CDR2 are MNHNY and SVGAGI (reference sequence). CDR3 length: 13 residues. CDR3: CASSSRGQETQYF. DNA of the CDR3: TGTGCCAGCAGTAGCCGGGGTCAAGAGACCCAGTACTTC.

V usage is TRBV11-1 and J usage is TRBJ2-2; TRBD1 agrees at 9 bases. Germline values: CDR1 SGHAT, CDR2 FQDESV (reference sequence). Trimming at V came to 1 base and at J to 4 bases, leaving 4 bases not matched to a gene. The CDR3 sequence is 16 residues long. The CDR3 DNA sequence: TGTGCCAGCAGCTTAGTAGGGGGACAGGGCACCGGGGAGCTGTTTTTT. As protein: CASSLVGGQGTGELFF.

This clone was seen more than once but under ten times. The rearrangement joins TRBV6-1 to TRBJ1-3; a possible D gene is TRBD1 (6 bases). The CDR3 runs to 15 residues. Trimming left V 9 bases short and J 2 bases short, with 17 bases between. Germline lookup yields CDR1 MNHNS and CDR2 SASEGT. CDR3 loop: CASTPGGSTGNTIYF. CDR3 nucleotides: TGTGCCAGTACCCCGGGGGGCTCGACTGGAAACACCATATATTTT.

This clone has only one observation. The genes are TRBV18 and TRBJ2-7, with 12 bases that match TRBD1. The germline V gene encodes CDR1 KGHSH and CDR2 LQKENI. The J segment lost 6 bases and the V segment lost 0 bases, leaving 3 bases of the junction unmatched. The CDR3 contains 15 residues. Here the CDR3 DNA reads TGTGCCAGCTCACCACCCGGGACAGGGGGCCCCGAGCAGTACTTC. Its translation: CASSPPGTGGPEQYF.

The genes are TRBV6-5 and TRBJ2-1, with TRBD2 matching over 11 bases. The junction had 3 bases not matched to a gene; V was cut back by 0 bases and J by 5 bases. Germline CDR1 is MNHEY and CDR2 is SVGAGI. This CDR3 comprises 16 residues. The CDR3 DNA reads as TGTGCCAGCAGTTACTCGAGACTAGCGGGGCACAATGAGCAGTTCTTC. Protein sequence: CASSYSRLAGHNEQFF.

This chain's CDR3 is CASSGLAGEADTQYF. For the CDR3, the DNA is TGTGCCAGCAGTGGTCTAGCGGGTGAGGCAGATACGCAGTATTTT. This chain connects TRBV6-5 to TRBJ2-3; 8 bases are shared with TRBD2. V lost 5 bases, J lost 4 bases, and 8 bases stayed unmatched. Germline CDR1 is MNHEY and CDR2 is SVGAGI. There are 15 residues in the CDR3.

V usage is TRBV9 and J usage is TRBJ2-1; TRBD2 aligns across 11 bases. The germline gives CDR1 SGDLS, CDR2 YYNGEE. With 3 bases clipped from V and 2 bases from J, the junction kept 1 base outside the gene matches. The CDR3 runs to 15 residues. In DNA, the CDR3 is TGTGCCAGCAGCGCGGGACTAGCGGCCTACAATGAGCAGTTCTTC. This codes for CASSAGLAAYNEQFF.

The V call is TRBV5-5, the J call TRBJ2-6; 9 bases agree with TRBD1. The CDR3 sequence is 17 residues long. CDR1 is SGHKS, CDR2 YYEKEE, per germline (reference sequence). V trimming: 0 bases; J trimming: 4 bases; junction bases outside the gene matches: 5. CDR3 sequence (DNA): TGTGCCAGCAGCTTGGAGGACAGGGGCCTCGGGGCCAACGTCCTGACTTTC. Protein product: CASSLEDRGLGANVLTF.

This chain uses TRBV4-1 with TRBJ2-1; 12 bases match TRBD2. Losses at the gene ends were 7 bases for V and 9 bases for J; bases not matched to a gene: 13. This CDR3 has 16 amino acids. Looked up from germline, CDR1 is MGHRA and CDR2 is YSYEKL. The CDR3 nucleotides read TGCGCCAGCATCGGGAGTCTAGCGGGGGGGCATCCTGAGCAGTTCTTC. Translated, it gives CASIGSLAGGHPEQFF.

This clone was observed a single time. Relative to the germline gene, one junction end is altered; a read error may explain this. V is TRBV7-9 and J is TRBJ2-5; D tentatively reads TRBD1 or TRBD2 (5 bases each). This CDR3 has 14 amino acids. Germline CDR1 and CDR2: SEHNR and FQNEAQ (reference sequence). This CDR3 reads CSSSLGEGSETQYF. The CDR3 bases are TGTTCCAGCAGCTTAGGGGAAGGGAGCGAGACCCAGTACTTC.

J is TRBJ2-7 and V is TRBV5-4, with a possible D match to TRBD1 (6 bases). The CDR3 runs to 14 residues. From germline, CDR1 is SGHNT and CDR2 YYREEE (reference sequence). V lost 3 bases and J 2 bases, leaving 12 bases between the germline ends. The CDR3 spells CASSSPQGTYEQYF. As DNA, the CDR3 is TGTGCCAGCAGCTCGCCACAGGGCACCTACGAGCAGTACTTC.

V and J are TRBV30 and TRBJ2-5, with D perhaps matching TRBD2 (9 bases). This CDR3 has 16 residues. CDR1 GTSNPN and CDR2 SVGIG come from the germline V gene (reference sequence). V was clipped by 4 bases and J by 3 bases, with 21 bases between them. The CDR3 protein is CAWTLAGTGREETQYF. Written as DNA, the CDR3 is TGTGCCTGGACTCTAGCGGGGACAGGTAGGGAAGAGACCCAGTACTTC.

The rearrangement joins TRBV18 to TRBJ2-5, with 8 bases aligning to TRBD2. The CDR3 loop spans 17 amino acids. J lost 7 bases, V lost 2 bases, and 15 bases had no gene match. Germline assignment: CDR1 KGHSH and CDR2 LQKENI. The CDR3 sequence: CASSPILETGLVGTQYF. The CDR3 DNA reads TGTGCCAGCTCACCAATACTGGAAACGGGACTAGTAGGGACCCAGTACTTC.